This is a list of T cell receptor beta chains from one sample in a study of blood T cell repertoires in COVID-19. Sequencing used immunoSEQ multiplex PCR; TCRdb keeps in-frame clones, though not all of them. The data hold hundreds of thousands of clones, with around 90% observed a single time. The sequenced material came from PBMCs or T cells enriched from blood (not recorded which). These receptor sequences come from a woman aged 40 to 50 who had recovered from COVID-19. The conserved cysteine and the conserved F or W are not part of the CDR3 here. Part of the rows lack a size; the others show once, few, many or a class for expanded clones.

cdr3_length j_call clone_size v_call cdr3_aa
12 TRBJ1-1 . TRBV19 ASSAGTGDTEAF
13 TRBJ2-5 . TRBV5-1 ASSRDPTGMGTQY
12 TRBJ1-2 . TRBV7-2 ASSPMLTNYGYT
15 TRBJ2-5 few TRBV28 ATYQSPGQGSQETQY
11 TRBJ1-5 . TRBV7-9 ASSLQGNQPQH
15 TRBJ2-7 . TRBV30 AWSAQREGRMIYEQY
12 TRBJ1-6 once TRBV7-3 ASSSRGRNSPLH
12 TRBJ2-1 once TRBV6-4 ASSPGTQPHEQF
12 TRBJ1-1 . TRBV27 ASRPPGGNTEAF
13 TRBJ1-5 . TRBV6-6 ASSPATGNNQPQH
12 TRBJ1-4 . TRBV29-1 SAKTPSTNEKLF
17 TRBJ2-6 . TRBV9 ASSVAGRLAGSGANVLT
14 TRBJ2-1 . TRBV7-3 ASSLTREVSYNEQF
11 TRBJ2-7 . TRBV4-3 ASSADRTYEQY
12 TRBJ1-2 . TRBV28 ASSLVRRNYGYT
12 TRBJ1-3 . TRBV28 ASSPPAGLNTIY
11 TRBJ1-3 . TRBV12-3/TRBV12-4 ASSLGGINTIY
12 TRBJ2-7 . TRBV11-2 ASSFSSASYEQY
12 TRBJ1-1 . TRBV2 ASRMGSLNTEAF
11 TRBJ2-7 . TRBV7-9 ASSLGTTNEQY
11 TRBJ2-5 . TRBV7-3 ASSRGYLETQY
14 TRBJ2-7 . TRBV7-2 ASSLGQSAGGAEQY
14 TRBJ2-7 . TRBV7-2 ASSLAQGRVTNEQY
11 TRBJ1-1 . TRBV28 ASGQGMNTEAF
12 TRBJ1-2 few TRBV7-2 ASSPYRQPYGYT
13 TRBJ2-1 . TRBV9 ASSATFGMHNEQF
14 TRBJ1-2 . TRBV5-1 ASSPWGDQVNYGYT
12 TRBJ1-3 . TRBV30 ACVPGVGGNTIY
11 TRBJ1-2 . TRBV7-3 ASSSGSNYGYT
14 TRBJ2-1 once TRBV7-9 ASSLVGSGVDNEQF
12 TRBJ2-1 . TRBV18 ASSTLTEGNEQF
12 TRBJ1-5 few TRBV27 ASSLVGLNQPQH
15 TRBJ2-1 . TRBV6-1 ASSGLAGERSYNEQF
13 TRBJ2-7 . TRBV11-2 ASSTSSGHNYEQY
16 TRBJ1-6 many TRBV3-1/TRBV3-2 ASSQAPFRSGKNSPLH
13 TRBJ2-5 . TRBV5-1 ASSLSGTPKETQY
14 TRBJ2-5 . TRBV7-9 ASSLGGSGSGETQY
12 TRBJ2-7 many TRBV5-4 ASSLESGGYEQY
13 TRBJ2-3 . TRBV10-3 AISESGVSTDTQY
13 TRBJ2-7 . TRBV28 ASSLSGAEDYEQY
11 TRBJ1-5 . TRBV10-3 AIQGGGNQPQH
11 TRBJ1-2 . TRBV11-2 ASSYGEDYGYT
11 TRBJ2-3 . TRBV6-5 ASRPSSADTQY
10 TRBJ2-7 . TRBV19 ATQGQAYEQY
13 TRBJ2-3 . TRBV19 ASSSGQFFTDTQY
12 TRBJ2-5 . TRBV14 ASSQARGGKTQY
12 TRBJ1-2 . TRBV25-1 ASSEWGQGYGYT
10 TRBJ1-1 . TRBV7-2 ASSFTGVEAF
14 TRBJ1-1 once TRBV11-2 ASSSKRRLEGTEAF
17 TRBJ2-1 once TRBV3-1/TRBV3-2 ASSPLGRLAGGSYNEQF
12 TRBJ2-7 . TRBV10-1 ASIRDRPGYEQY
11 TRBJ2-3 . TRBV7-2 ASGTFSTDTQY
13 TRBJ2-7 . TRBV30 AWSSGGTGSYKQY
12 TRBJ2-7 . TRBV7-2 ASSLVGLDYEQY
13 TRBJ1-1 . TRBV14 ASSQAGAAGTEAF